This TCR beta chain was captured in a study of CD4 T cells in relation to SARS-CoV-2 and coronaviruses. As for the study in general: The restricting HLA molecule for shared crossreactive spike epitopes was mapped.

Germline CDR1 is LNHDA and CDR2 is SQIVND (reference sequence). The CDR3 spans 15 residues. Trimming at V came to 7 bases and at J to 10 bases, leaving 16 bases not matched to a gene. Note on this clone: Its antigen is not known.

Naive or memory CD4+ cells were cultured 1:1 with T cell-depleted PBMCs plus CEF. TCRdb's copy holds only in-frame clones and misses some; the assay was immunoSEQ multiplex PCR. Here the sample spans tens of thousands of clones, approximately 84% being singletons. The clonotype originates from an adult with COVID-19. The specimen was naive CD4+ T cells from PBMCs, cultured in vitro. Subset defined: naive CD4+ T cells isolated by negative enrichment. This chain connects TRBV19 to TRBJ2-1, with 7 bases matching TRBD2. CDR3 DNA sequence: TGTGCCAGTAATACTCCCGGGGGGAGGGCCGGGGAGCAGTTCTTC. This sequence encodes CASNTPGGRAGEQFF.